These T cell receptor beta chains were read from a single sample in a study of CD8+CD57+ T cells in acquired aplastic anemia. TCRdb re-called the reads through MiXCR, storing one row per CDR3 protein. The sample lists a few hundred thousand distinct CDR3 sequences, about three fifths occurring once. Specimen: sorted CD4+, CD8+, or CD8+CD57+ T cells (not recorded which) from PBMCs. The receptors derive from a human donor with aplastic anemia. Both conserved end residues are part of each CDR3. Each record gives: V gene, clone size, J gene, D gene, CDR3 protein, CDR3 DNA. The D gene is left open where the match is weak. A row's size may be missing; if present it is once, few, many or a size class.

TRBV7-7	.	TRBJ2-2	TRBD2	CASSVGLAGEVTGELFF	TGTGCCAGCAGCGTGGGACTAGCGGGAGAGGTGACCGGGGAGCTGTTTTTT
TRBV7-8	.	TRBJ2-5	.	CASASRETQYF	TGTGCCAGCGCGAGCCGAGAGACCCAGTACTTC
TRBV24-1	.	TRBJ2-1	TRBD2	CATSDPNLAGGSNEQFF	TGTGCCACCAGTGACCCGAACCTAGCGGGAGGGAGCAATGAGCAGTTCTTC
TRBV24-1	.	TRBJ2-2	.	CATSLSGDTGELFF	TGTGCCACCAGTCTGTCAGGGGACACCGGGGAGCTGTTTTTT
TRBV19	many	TRBJ1-4	.	CASSSPTGWREKLFF	TGTGCCAGTAGTTCCCCGACAGGTTGGCGTGAAAAACTGTTTTTT
TRBV9	.	TRBJ2-3	TRBD2	CASSTRGGDFTDTQYF	TGTGCCAGCAGCACCCGGGGAGGGGACTTCACAGATACGCAGTATTTT
TRBV24-1	.	TRBJ2-2	.	CATSQGTGGELFF	TGTGCCACCTCCCAGGGGACGGGCGGGGAGCTGTTTTTT
TRBV12-3/TRBV12-4	few	TRBJ1-2	.	CASSLGHSYGYTF	TGTGCCAGCAGTTTGGGACATTCCTATGGCTACACCTTC
TRBV10-2	.	TRBJ1-5	.	CASSENGTTQPQHF	TGCGCCAGCAGTGAAAATGGGACCACTCAGCCCCAGCATTTT
TRBV19	many	TRBJ1-5	TRBD1	CASSPGTGYQPQHF	TGTGCCAGTAGTCCCGGGACAGGGTATCAGCCCCAGCATTTT
TRBV29-1	many	TRBJ1-1	.	CSVGSPNTEAFF	TGCAGCGTTGGCTCCCCAAACACTGAAGCTTTCTTT
TRBV5-4	.	TRBJ1-3	TRBD1	CASSLGTGNMNTIYF	TGTGCCAGCAGCTTAGGGACAGGGAACATGAACACCATATATTTT
TRBV14	.	TRBJ2-2	TRBD1	CASTSTGGGTGELFF	TGTGCCAGCACTTCGACAGGGGGCGGCACCGGGGAGCTGTTTTTT
TRBV27	many	TRBJ2-7	TRBD2	CASSLGRDRYEQYF	TGTGCCAGCAGTTTAGGGAGGGACCGATACGAGCAGTACTTC
TRBV7-3	once	TRBJ2-2	.	CASSYVAGELFF	TGTGCCAGCAGCTACGTGGCCGGGGAGCTGTTTTTT
TRBV10-3	.	TRBJ2-3	.	CAISESRNTDTQYF	TGTGCCATCAGTGAGTCGAGGAACACAGATACGCAGTATTTT
TRBV6-5	once	TRBJ2-7	TRBD1	CASRSQGMAEQYF	TGTGCCAGCAGGTCACAGGGGATGGCCGAGCAGTACTTC
TRBV10-3	.	TRBJ2-6	.	CAISVGTGANVLTF	TGTGCCATCAGTGTGGGTACTGGGGCCAACGTCCTGACTTTC
TRBV5-8	many	TRBJ2-3	TRBD1	CASSSQRGQRDTQYF	TGTGCCAGCAGCTCCCAAAGGGGACAGAGAGATACGCAGTATTTT
TRBV2	.	TRBJ1-5	TRBD1	CASSVGTVSNQPQHF	TGTGCCAGCAGTGTTGGGACAGTTAGCAATCAGCCCCAGCATTTT
TRBV29-1	.	TRBJ2-1	TRBD2	CSVVDLAGINEQFF	TGCAGCGTTGTTGACCTAGCGGGAATAAATGAGCAGTTCTTC
TRBV20-1	few	TRBJ1-6	.	CSANLGARDSPLHF	TGCAGTGCTAACCTGGGGGCGAGGGATTCACCCCTCCACTTT